The 32 T cell receptor beta chains given below trace back to one sample, sequenced in a study of T cells in Graves' hyperthyroidism and ophthalmopathy. TCR beta CDR3 region amplification was performed from RNA transcripts. During a first-round RT-PCR of the TCR CDR3, the HTBI primer set was used. In TCRdb, the multiplex PCR reads were re-called with MiXCR into one record per CDR3 protein. The sample has about 550,000 distinct CDR3 sequences, less than 25% seen once. The sequenced sample was blood. These receptors all stem from a man aged 18 to 30 with Graves' hyperthyroidism.

This clonotype was recorded once. With a much larger clone just one base away, this may be a read error. Here the CDR3 omits its conserved ending phenylalanine or tryptophan, so a read error is the likely source. J is TRBJ1-1 and V is TRBV9, with 9 bases aligning to TRBD1. V shed 4 bases, J shed 7 bases, and the junction held 8 bases outside the gene matches. The CDR3 totals 14 residues. In germline, CDR1 is SGDLS, CDR2 YYNGEE. The CDR3 DNA follows: TGTGCCAGCAGCTCAGGACAGGGGTGGGATGAAGCTTTCGTT. Translating gives CASSSGQGWDEAFV.

The sample holds many counts of this clonotype. The chain couples TRBV12-3 or TRBV12-4 to TRBJ1-5; no reliable D call. The germline V and J ends were trimmed by 3 bases and 8 bases, with 14 bases remaining between them. There are 14 residues in the CDR3. The CDR3 protein is CASSFLTPSEPQHF. CDR3 DNA sequence: TGTGCCAGCAGTTTCTTGACACCTTCTGAGCCCCAGCATTTT.

V and J are TRBV11-2 and TRBJ2-7; D is possibly TRBD1 or TRBD2 (5 bases each). CDR1 and CDR2 from the germline V gene are SGHAT and FQNNGV. This CDR3 is 12 amino acids long. Trimming left V 5 bases short and J 5 bases short, with 10 bases between. The CDR3: CASSQGPDEQYF. DNA of the CDR3: TGTGCCAGCAGCCAGGGACCGGACGAGCAGTACTTC.

This clonotype came up many times. This chain links TRBV28 with TRBJ2-7, with a tentative D call TRBD2 (7 bases). This CDR3 spans 13 amino acids. Trimming left V 8 bases short and J 7 bases short, with 18 bases between. Germline V gene lookup returns CDR1 MDHEN and CDR2 SYDVKM. CDR3 residues: CASSRGGAGEQYF. CDR3 nucleotides: TGTGCCAGCTCGAGAGGGGGGGCTGGAGAGCAGTACTTC. The full variable domain, in which reference TRBV28 and TRBJ2-7 provide the parts outside the CDR3, is DVKVTQSSRYLVKRTGEKVFLECVQDMDHENMFWYRQDPGLGLRLIYFSYDVKMKEKGDIPEGYSVSREKKERFSLILESASTNQTSMYLCASSRGGAGEQYFGPGTRLTVT.

This clonotype was recorded a few times. This may be a read error, as it is one base from a much larger clone. The CDR3 here is CGVEGANPEAFF. The CDR3 nucleotides are TGCGGCGTTGAAGGGGCTAATCCTGAAGCTTTCTTT. J is TRBJ1-1 and V is TRBV29-1; TRBD1 is a possible D gene (5 bases). CDR1 SQVTM and CDR2 ANQGSEA come from the germline V gene. The CDR3 totals 12 residues.

This clonotype has a count of ten or more. This chain links TRBV5-1 with TRBJ1-1; D ambiguous. Trimming stripped 0 bases from V and 0 bases from J, with 18 bases between. CDR3 length: 18 amino acids. Germline V gives CDR1 SGHRS, CDR2 YFSETQ. CDR3 loop: CASSLAFPGERMNTEAFF. CDR3 nucleotides: TGCGCCAGCAGCTTGGCCTTCCCGGGAGAAAGGATGAACACTGAAGCTTTCTTT. The full variable domain, its missing parts supplied by reference TRBV5-1 and TRBJ1-1, is KAGVTQTPRYLIKTRGQQVTLSCSPISGHRSVSWYQQTPGQGLQFLFEYFSETQRNKGNFPGRFSGRQFSNSRSEMNVSTLELGDSALYLCASSLAFPGERMNTEAFFGQGTRLTVV.

Many counts were recorded for this clonotype. The gene calls are TRBV10-3 and TRBJ2-2; 15 bases align to TRBD2. The CDR3 contains 15 residues. V shed 9 bases and J 5 bases; nucleotides not matched to a gene: 4. Per the germline V gene, CDR1 is ENHRY and CDR2 is SYGVKD. CDR3 bases: TGTGCCATAGGGGGACTAGCGGGGGGAACCGGGGAGCTGTTTTTT. Protein sequence: CAIGGLAGGTGELFF.

This clonotype was recorded many times. This chain connects TRBV9 to TRBJ2-5; D may be TRBD2 (5 bases). V was pared by 0 bases and J by 6 bases, with 6 bases between. Germline assignment: CDR1 SGDLS and CDR2 YYNGEE. The CDR3 totals 12 residues. This CDR3 reads CASSVAGKTQYF. The CDR3 DNA reads TGTGCCAGCAGCGTAGCGGGAAAGACCCAGTACTTC.

This clonotype appeared many times. The genes are TRBV28 and TRBJ2-7, with unresolved D. The V end lost 5 bases, the J end lost 2 bases, and 13 bases lay between the germline ends. CDR1 is MDHEN, CDR2 SYDVKM, per germline. CDR3 size: 14 residues. CDR3 loop: CASSPPGPPYEQYF. CDR3 DNA sequence: TGTGCCAGCAGTCCCCCCGGCCCGCCCTACGAGCAGTACTTC.

At least ten counts were recorded for this clonotype. The chain couples TRBV28 to TRBJ2-7; TRBD1 or TRBD2 may be the D gene (5 bases each). V lost 5 bases and J lost 2, with 16 bases in between. CDR3 length: 15 amino acids. Germline V CDR1 and CDR2: MDHEN, SYDVKM. The DNA of the CDR3 is TGTGCCAGCAGTCCCGGGACGCCGGGCCCCTACGAGCAGTACTTC. Protein sequence: CASSPGTPGPYEQYF.

This rearrangement joins TRBV29-1 to TRBJ2-5, with 7 bases lining up with TRBD1. The V gene end was trimmed by 4 bases and the J gene end by 4 bases; junction bases not matched to a gene: 12. Germline CDR1 is SQVTM and CDR2 is ANQGSEA. This CDR3 spans 15 amino acids. The CDR3 is CSVGSRRAGGETQYF. The CDR3, as DNA: TGCAGCGTTGGATCCCGAAGGGCAGGGGGAGAGACCCAGTACTTC. Based on the CDR3 plus reference TRBV29-1 and TRBJ2-5, the full variable domain is SAVISQKPSRDICQRGTSLTIQCQVDSQVTMMFWYRQQPGQSLTLIATANQGSEATYESGFVIDKFPISRPNLTFSTLTVSNMSPEDSSIYLCSVGSRRAGGETQYFGPGTRLLVL.

This clonotype was recorded many times. The gene calls are TRBV27 and TRBJ2-7; the D is unclear. Trimming shortened V by 3 bases and J by 3 bases, and 12 bases separated the two germline ends. Germline CDR1 is MNHEY and CDR2 is SMNVEV (reference sequence). The CDR3 covers 14 residues. The DNA for the CDR3 is TGTGCCAGCAGTTTCTTACCGGGTGACTACGAGCAGTACTTC. Residues: CASSFLPGDYEQYF.

This clonotype was recorded at least ten times. V gene TRBV19 combines with J gene TRBJ1-5; a weak D match, TRBD1 (6 bases). V was cut by 8 bases and J by 0 bases, with 20 bases left in between. The CDR3 runs 17 residues. Germline V gene data show CDR1 as LNHDA and CDR2 as SQIVND (reference sequence). The CDR3 sequence is CASGSIGGTHSNQPQHF. The CDR3 bases are TGTGCCAGTGGGTCCATAGGGGGAACACATAGCAATCAGCCCCAGCATTTT.

This clonotype has at least ten counts. This chain connects TRBV12-3 or TRBV12-4 to TRBJ2-5; 8 bases match TRBD1. The ends lost 3 bases at V and 4 bases at J; junction bases unmatched: 4. This CDR3 region has 14 residues. CDR3 nucleotide sequence: TGTGCCAGCAGTTTGGCGACAGGGGTAGAGACCCAGTACTTC. Protein: CASSLATGVETQYF.

This rearrangement joins TRBV18 to TRBJ2-2; 8 bases align to TRBD1. The CDR3 is 14 amino acids. V dropped 8 bases and J dropped 1; count of bases not matched to a gene: 3. The germline gives CDR1 KGHSH, CDR2 LQKENI. CDR3 coding DNA: TGTGCCAGCCGGACAGGGAAGAACACCGGGGAGCTGTTTTTT. Protein sequence: CASRTGKNTGELFF. The variable domain in full, completed from reference TRBV18 and TRBJ2-2, reads NAGVMQNPRHLVRRRGQEARLRCSPMKGHSHVYWYRQLPEEGLKFMVYLQKENIIDESGMPKERFSAEFPKEGPSILRIQQVVRGDSAAYFCASRTGKNTGELFFGEGSRLTVL.

This clonotype was observed many times. The V call is TRBV10-3, the J call TRBJ2-6, with TRBD1 as a possible D gene (5 bases). Between the trimmed V and J ends, which lost 10 bases and 0 bases, there was a span of 16 bases. This CDR3 spans 16 amino acids. Germline CDR1 and CDR2: ENHRY and SYGVKD. As DNA, the CDR3 is TGTGCCACCTTGGGGCAGTTCGGCTCTGGGGCCAACGTCCTGACTTTC. This encodes CATLGQFGSGANVLTF.

This chain connects TRBV7-9 to TRBJ1-2; 7 bases line up with TRBD1. Trimming at V came to 5 bases and at J to 6 bases, leaving 6 bases not matched to a gene. CDR3 size: 13 residues. Germline V gene lookup returns CDR1 SEHNR and CDR2 FQNEAQ (reference sequence). The CDR3: CASSPKQGNGYTF. The CDR3 DNA is TGTGCCAGCAGCCCTAAACAGGGGAATGGCTACACCTTC.

The J gene is TRBJ1-5, the V gene TRBV6-2 or TRBV6-3; D gene unclear. The CDR3 runs to 13 residues. V lost 7 bases, J lost 0 bases, and 7 bases lay in between. Germline-derived CDR1 and CDR2 are MNHEY and SVGEGT. The CDR3, as DNA: TGTGCCAGCACAGACAATAGCAATCAGCCCCAGCATTTT. It translates to CASTDNSNQPQHF.

This clonotype was observed a few times. The chain carries TRBV6-1 and TRBJ1-2; TRBD1 might be the D (6 bases). Germline V gene sequence: CDR1 MNHNS, CDR2 SASEGT. V was shortened by 6 bases and J by 3 bases, with 20 bases between the two germline ends. The CDR3 extends over 16 amino acids. CDR3 sequence reads: CASRSVTGHPDYGYTF. The CDR3 DNA is TGTGCCAGCAGATCAGTAACAGGGCACCCCGACTATGGCTACACCTTC.

This chain uses TRBV28 with TRBJ2-5; a weak D match, TRBD1 (5 bases). The CDR3 runs to 15 residues. Looked up from germline, CDR1 is MDHEN and CDR2 is SYDVKM. The V and J ends lost 11 bases and 5 bases respectively, with 24 bases between them. CDR3 sequence reads: CASEGHGQPRETQYF. The CDR3 coding sequence is TGTGCCTCCGAAGGCCACGGACAACCGAGGGAGACCCAGTACTTC.

This clonotype was counted ten times or more. This chain connects TRBV6-1 to TRBJ2-7; D unresolved. V gave up 2 bases and J gave up 6 bases, with 8 bases separating them. CDR3 length: 12 residues. Germline lookup yields CDR1 MNHNS and CDR2 SASEGT. The CDR3 region has the DNA TGTGCCAGCAGTGAAATAGGGCGCGAGCAGTACTTC. This gives the protein CASSEIGREQYF.

This chain links TRBV30 with TRBJ2-7; 8 bases map to TRBD2. Losses at the gene ends were 3 bases for V and 1 base for J; bases not matched to a gene: 5. The length of the CDR3 is 14 residues. CDR1 and CDR2 from the germline V gene are GTSNPN and SVGIG (reference sequence). The CDR3 nucleotides read TGTGCCTGGAGGTCACTAGCGGATTCCTACGAGCAGTACTTC. Its protein product is CAWRSLADSYEQYF. Together with reference TRBV30 and TRBJ2-7, the CDR3 gives the full variable domain: SQTIHQWPATLVQPVGSPLSLECTVEGTSNPNLYWYRQAAGRGLQLLFYSVGIGQISSEVPQNLSASRPQDRQFILSSKKLLLSDSGFYLCAWRSLADSYEQYFGPGTRLTVT.

To note about this clonotype: A much bigger clone sits one base away, suggesting this may be a read error. This chain joins TRBV6-5 and TRBJ2-5; D is uncertain. Looked up from germline, CDR1 is MNHEY and CDR2 is SVGAGI. There are 14 residues in the CDR3. The CDR3 is CASSSPPGLETKYF. The CDR3, as DNA: TGTGCCAGCAGTTCCCCCCCGGGTTTGGAGACCAAGTACTTC.

This clonotype was found a few times. The V and J genes are TRBV7-3 and TRBJ1-2, with unresolved D. Germline CDR1 SGHTA, CDR2 FQGTGA. The CDR3 has 14 amino acids. V was cut by 5 bases and J by 7 bases, with 17 bases left in between. Here the CDR3 DNA reads TGTGCCAGCAGCCCGACGGCGGGGTTAGTTGGCTACACCTTC. This translates into CASSPTAGLVGYTF.

Of note for this clonotype: A much larger clone differs from this one at a single base, so this may be a read error. The gene calls are TRBV28 and TRBJ1-5; no reliable D call. The CDR3 has 13 amino acids. Germline CDR1 MDHEN, CDR2 SYDVKM. In DNA form, the CDR3 reads TGTGCCAGCAATCGGGCCAGCAATCAGCCCCATCATTTT. It translates to CASNRASNQPHHF.

The table lists this clonotype with a few counts. A much bigger clone sits one base away, suggesting this may be a read error. This chain links TRBV7-8 with TRBJ2-7, with D possibly matching TRBD1 (5 bases). Germline CDR1 reads SGHVS; CDR2 reads FQNEAQ. The CDR3 is 14 residues long. CDR3 bases: TGTGCCTGCAGTCTAGGGGCTAGCTCCTACGAGCAGTACTTC. The encoded protein is CACSLGASSYEQYF.

This clonotype appeared many times. The V call is TRBV20-1, the J call TRBJ1-1, with D possibly being TRBD1 (5 bases). This CDR3 comprises 14 residues. Germline V lookup: CDR1 DFQATT, CDR2 SNEGSKA (reference sequence). Trimming removed 2 bases at V and 4 bases at J, with 14 bases between. The CDR3 nucleotides read TGCAGTGCTAGAATGGTCAGGGAAGTCACTGAAGCTTTCTTT. Its translation is CSARMVREVTEAFF.

The sample holds many counts of this clonotype. The rearrangement uses TRBV2 and TRBJ1-2; 9 nucleotides align to TRBD1. The CDR3 contains 13 residues. Germline loops: CDR1 SNHLY, CDR2 FYNNEI. V lost 6 bases and J lost 4; bases outside the gene matches: 3. CDR3 loop: CASRWTGAYGYTF. For the CDR3, the DNA is TGTGCCAGCAGATGGACAGGGGCCTATGGCTACACCTTC. Combining the CDR3 with reference TRBV2 and TRBJ1-2 gives the whole variable domain EPEVTQTPSHQVTQMGQEVILRCVPISNHLYFYWYRQILGQKVEFLVSFYNNEISEKSEIFDDQFSVERPDGSNFTLKIRSTKLEDSAMYFCASRWTGAYGYTFGSGTRLTVV.

The J gene is TRBJ1-3, the V gene TRBV19; D is unclear. With 3 bases removed from V and 7 bases from J, the gap between germline ends came to 4 bases. The CDR3 has 11 residues. Germline lookup yields CDR1 LNHDA and CDR2 SQIVND (reference sequence). CDR3 residues: CASSMWNTIYF. CDR3 coding DNA: TGTGCCAGTAGTATGTGGAACACCATATATTTT.

The chain recombines TRBV20-1 with TRBJ1-5; D remains ambiguous. V was shortened by 5 bases and J by 3 bases, with 17 bases between the two germline ends. Germline V gene lookup returns CDR1 DFQATT and CDR2 SNEGSKA (reference sequence). This CDR3 comprises 15 residues. CDR3 protein: CSACPIRRANQPQHF. DNA for the CDR3: TGCAGTGCTTGCCCGATCCGGCGGGCCAATCAGCCCCAGCATTTT.

This chain connects TRBV6-5 to TRBJ2-7; D call uncertain. Germline V CDR1 and CDR2: MNHEY, SVGAGI. V gave up 2 bases and J gave up 2 bases, with 10 bases separating them. The CDR3 is 14 residues long. CDR3 loop: CASSYAVEAYEQYF. CDR3 DNA: TGTGCCAGCAGTTACGCCGTTGAAGCCTACGAGCAGTACTTC.

This clonotype has at least ten counts. The V call is TRBV6-2 or TRBV6-3, the J call TRBJ2-5, with D possibly being TRBD2 (6 bases). The CDR3 covers 12 residues. Germline assignment: CDR1 MNHEY and CDR2 SVGEGT. V lost 10 bases, J lost 2 bases, and 11 bases lay in between. CDR3: CATGLFQETQYF. Here the CDR3 DNA reads TGTGCCACGGGACTTTTTCAAGAGACCCAGTACTTC.